The 6 T cell receptor beta chains reported below all come from one sample, sequenced in a study of T cell responses to AZD1222 COVID-19 vaccine (dated by TCRdb to about 2021). Library construction relied on the immunoSEQ multiplex PCR assay. Imported from immuneACCESS, the table was reduced by TCRdb to in-frame sequences with V and J called. These copies leave out some clones; in studies compared against another copy, an unresolved V gene accounts for under half, and the cause of the remainder is not known. Here the sample has roughly 120,000 clones; 70% to 90% occur a single time. The ten largest make up 4% to 5.5% of the sample. The sample's time point, from its label and the paper: baseline before first vaccination. The material was peripheral blood, obtained on day 0 of AZD1222 vaccination. All receptors derive from an adult in good health.

This chain joins TRBV7-6 and TRBJ1-3, with D possibly matching TRBD1 (6 bases). The V gene lost 5 bases and the J gene lost 2 bases, with 10 bases spanning the gap. The CDR3 runs 14 residues. CDR1 and CDR2 (germline): SGHVS, FNYEAQ. CDR3: CASSNAGAGNTIYF. The CDR3, as DNA: TGTGCCAGCAGCAACGCAGGGGCTGGAAACACCATATATTTT.

The rearrangement joins TRBV19 to TRBJ1-1, with D possibly TRBD1 on 5 matching bases. There are 13 residues in the CDR3. Trimming took off 5 bases at V and 5 bases at J, with 12 bases between the two ends. Germline V lookup: CDR1 LNHDA, CDR2 SQIVND (reference sequence). The CDR3 DNA reads as TGTGCCAGTAGTTCAACGCGGGGGACTGAAGCTTTCTTT. Its translation: CASSSTRGTEAFF.

This chain connects TRBV7-2 to TRBJ2-2, with D tentatively TRBD1 (7 bases). The CDR3 runs 14 residues. Trimming stripped 4 bases from V and 6 bases from J, with 12 bases between. Germline V gene sequence: CDR1 SGHTA, CDR2 FQGNSA. The CDR3 nucleotides read TGTGCCAGCAGCTCAGGGGGGCAGGCCGGGGAGCTGTTTTTT. It codes for CASSSGGQAGELFF. The entire variable domain, with the rest obtained from reference TRBV7-2 and TRBJ2-2, is as follows: GAGVSQSPSNKVTEKGKDVELRCDPISGHTALYWYRQSLGQGLEFLIYFQGNSAPDKSGLPSDRFSAERTGGSVSTLTIQRTQQEDSAVYLCASSSGGQAGELFFGEGSRLTVL.

The table lists this clone with a count of one. The chain recombines TRBV7-9 with TRBJ2-1; D unclear. Germline V gene lookup returns CDR1 SEHNR and CDR2 FQNEAQ (reference sequence). CDR3 length: 10 amino acids. Trimming took 5 bases from V and 6 from J, leaving 2 bases between them. The CDR3 region is CASSPNEQFF. The CDR3 bases are TGTGCCAGCAGCCCCAATGAGCAGTTCTTC.

The chain employs TRBV2 and TRBJ2-1; no clear D. The CDR3 is 11 amino acids. V lost 9 bases and J lost 6, with 9 bases in between. Germline V gene sequence: CDR1 SNHLY, CDR2 FYNNEI. The CDR3: CASSWGNEQFF. As DNA, the CDR3 is TGTGCCAGTAGCTGGGGCAATGAGCAGTTCTTC.

The J gene is TRBJ1-6, the V gene TRBV7-8; TRBD1 is a possible D gene (5 bases). Between the trimmed V and J ends, which lost 0 bases and 1 base, there was a span of 7 bases. There are 16 residues in the CDR3. CDR1 SGHVS and CDR2 FQNEAQ come from the germline V gene. The CDR3 nucleotides are TGTGCCAGCAGCTTAGCATGGGGGTCCTATAATTCACCCCTCCACTTT. It codes for CASSLAWGSYNSPLHF.